A selection of T cell receptor beta chains follows, all from one sample in a study of Tregs in tolerant kidney transplant recipients. Profiling relied on immunoSEQ multiplex PCR, and the TCRdb table lists in-frame clones only, not all of them. The data show about 240,000 clones, with more than 65% seen just once and about 0.68% held by the top ten. Sequenced input: CD4+ T cells from blood. The source of these receptors is a human donor in good health. Each CDR3 is given with its conserved first and last residue. The D gene is left open where the match is weak. Only some rows state a clone size, as once, few, many or a class for expanded clones.

cdr3_aa cdr3_nt clone_size v_call d_call j_call
CASIPRGVGTDTQYF TGCGCCAGCATCCCGCGCGGAGTTGGGACAGATACGCAGTATTTT - TRBV10-1 - TRBJ2-3
CASSYSRVYKETQYF TGTGCCAGCAGTTACTCGAGGGTTTACAAAGAGACCCAGTACTTC - TRBV6-6 - TRBJ2-5
CASSGRGVGEQFF TGTGCCAGCAGCGGTCGGGGGGTGGGTGAGCAGTTCTTC - TRBV7-2 TRBD2 TRBJ2-1
CASSYSGLVYQETQYF TGTGCCAGCAGTTACTCGGGACTAGTGTACCAAGAGACCCAGTACTTC - TRBV6-5 TRBD2 TRBJ2-5
CASSIRGTALSPLHF TGTGCCAGCAGCATAAGAGGGACAGCCCTTTCACCCCTCCACTTT few TRBV7-8 TRBD1 TRBJ1-6
CASSPTGLVGTQYF TGTGCCAGCAGCCCGACAGGTTTGGTGGGAACCCAGTACTTC - TRBV5-4 - TRBJ2-5
CATSRVLAADTQYF TGTGCCACCAGCAGAGTCCTAGCGGCAGATACGCAGTATTTT once TRBV15 TRBD2 TRBJ2-3
CASSLGSGRETQYF TGTGCCAGCAGCTTGGGCTCTGGGAGGGAGACCCAGTACTTC once TRBV5-4 - TRBJ2-5
CAISYDRGNGYTF TGTGCCATCAGTTACGACAGGGGGAATGGCTACACCTTC - TRBV10-3 TRBD1 TRBJ1-2
CASSLERGGDSGANVLTF TGCGCCAGCAGCTTGGAACGGGGAGGAGACTCTGGGGCCAACGTCCTGACTTTC - TRBV5-1 - TRBJ2-6
CASSPSREVYNEQFF TGTGCCAGCAGCCCAAGCCGGGAGGTTTACAATGAGCAGTTCTTC - TRBV7-2 TRBD2 TRBJ2-1
CASSFRGVGSYEQYF TGTGCCAGCAGTTTTAGGGGGGTGGGCTCCTACGAGCAGTACTTC once TRBV27 - TRBJ2-7
CASSGTSGRANEQFF TGTGCCAGCAGCGGAACTAGCGGGAGGGCCAATGAGCAGTTCTTC - TRBV9 TRBD2 TRBJ2-1
CASSQSDTQYF TGTGCCAGCAGCCAATCAGATACGCAGTATTTT - TRBV14 - TRBJ2-3
CASSYRGGDQYF TGTGCCAGCAGTTACCGAGGTGGGGACCAGTACTTC - TRBV6-6 - TRBJ2-5
CASSARLAGDYEQYF TGTGCCAGCAGCGCCAGACTAGCGGGGGACTACGAGCAGTACTTC - TRBV9 TRBD2 TRBJ2-7
CASSLDRARVNSPLHF TGTGCCAGCAGTCTGGACAGGGCAAGGGTAAATTCACCCCTCCACTTT - TRBV2 TRBD1 TRBJ1-6
CASSKLVVGNQPQHF TGTGCCAGCAGCAAGTTGGTTGTGGGCAATCAGCCCCAGCATTTT - TRBV21-1 - TRBJ1-5
CASSQRPITDTQYF TGCGCCAGCAGCCAAAGGCCTATCACAGATACGCAGTATTTT few TRBV4-1 - TRBJ2-3
CASRRGLGGGNTDTQYF TGTGCCAGCAGAAGAGGCCTGGGCGGGGGGAACACAGATACGCAGTATTTT once TRBV7-2 TRBD2 TRBJ2-3
CASSPGGNYGYTF TGTGCCAGCAGCCCCGGGGGGAACTATGGCTACACCTTC - TRBV5-4 - TRBJ1-2
CSVEGGTGANEQFF TGCAGCGTTGAAGGGGGGACAGGGGCCAATGAGCAGTTCTTC - TRBV29-1 TRBD1 TRBJ2-1
CASSRAGGVTDTQYF TGCGCCAGCAGCAGGGCAGGGGGCGTTACAGATACGCAGTATTTT - TRBV5-1 TRBD1 TRBJ2-3
CASSLNGSPLHF TGTGCCAGCAGTTTAAACGGTTCACCCCTCCACTTT - TRBV27 - TRBJ1-6
CASSLGQGSGYTF TGTGCCAGCAGCTTAGGCCAGGGGAGTGGCTACACCTTC once TRBV13 - TRBJ1-2
CASSFRVRGNQPQHF TGTGCCAGCAGCTTCAGGGTTAGAGGCAATCAGCCCCAGCATTTT - TRBV7-2 - TRBJ1-5
CASSESWGGYGYTF TGTGCCAGCTCCGAATCTTGGGGAGGATATGGCTACACCTTC - TRBV6-1 - TRBJ1-2
CASSLEPTGNTIYF TGCGCCAGCAGCTTGGAACCTACAGGGAACACCATATATTTT - TRBV5-1 - TRBJ1-3
CASSEGPGLDYGYTF TGTGCCAGCAGTGAAGGTCCAGGGCTCGACTATGGCTACACCTTC - TRBV6-1 - TRBJ1-2
CASSLGRGLSTDTQYF TGCGCCAGCAGCTTGGGACGCGGGTTGAGCACAGATACGCAGTATTTT - TRBV5-1 - TRBJ2-3
CASRRGGNEQFF TGTGCCAGCAGAAGGGGCGGCAATGAGCAGTTCTTC - TRBV27 - TRBJ2-1
CASRQGANTGELFF TGTGCCAGCAGACAGGGTGCGAACACCGGGGAGCTGTTTTTT once TRBV7-8 - TRBJ2-2
CASSFGGLGYGYTF TGTGCCAGCAGCTTCGGGGGGTTGGGCTATGGCTACACCTTC - TRBV7-2 - TRBJ1-2
CASSTAGAYEQYF TGTGCCAGCAGTACCGCAGGGGCCTACGAGCAGTACTTC - TRBV6-1 - TRBJ2-7
CSVRRFYEQYF TGCAGCGTTCGGAGATTCTACGAGCAGTACTTC - TRBV29-1 - TRBJ2-7
CASSFTGLIQPQHF TGTGCCAGCAGCTTTACAGGGCTCATTCAGCCCCAGCATTTT - TRBV4-2 - TRBJ1-5
CASSSSGGIYEQYF TGCGCCAGCAGCTCTTCAGGGGGGATTTACGAGCAGTACTTC - TRBV5-1 - TRBJ2-7
CASSVQGSGNTIYF TGCGCCAGCAGCGTACAGGGATCTGGAAACACCATATATTTT once TRBV5-1 - TRBJ1-3
CASSDYVGTEAFF TGCGCCAGCAGTGATTACGTGGGGACTGAAGCTTTCTTT - TRBV10-1 - TRBJ1-1
CASSPPGTPYGYTF TGTGCCAGCAGTCCCCCAGGGACACCCTATGGCTACACCTTC - TRBV5-4 - TRBJ1-2
CASSVVVSGSPEQFF TGTGCCAGCAGCGTAGTGGTTAGCGGGAGTCCTGAGCAGTTCTTC few TRBV9 TRBD2 TRBJ2-1
CASSLAVGRDNEQFF TGCGCCAGCAGCTTGGCCGTCGGCAGGGACAATGAGCAGTTCTTC - TRBV5-1 - TRBJ2-1
CASSQEGGIPLSGANVLTF TGCGCCAGCAGCCAAGAAGGAGGGATTCCCCTCTCTGGGGCCAACGTCCTGACTTTC - TRBV4-1 - TRBJ2-6
CASSEDRGSPLHF TGTGCCAGCAGTGAGGACAGGGGTTCACCCCTCCACTTT - TRBV6-5 TRBD1 TRBJ1-6
CSARENGQPYF TGCAGTGCTAGAGAGAACGGACAGCCATACTTC - TRBV20-1 - TRBJ2-7
CASSYLGQGYEQYF TGTGCCAGCAGTTACTTAGGACAGGGCTACGAGCAGTACTTC - TRBV6-5 TRBD1 TRBJ2-7
CASSPPGREGHEQYF TGTGCCAGCAGTCCGCCGGGGCGGGAGGGCCACGAGCAGTACTTC - TRBV7-2 TRBD2 TRBJ2-7
CASSATRGGDGGYTF TGTGCCAGCAGCGCGACCCGGGGAGGGGATGGTGGCTACACCTTC - TRBV9 - TRBJ1-2
CAIPRDRGGHRGAVF TGTGCCATCCCACGGGACAGGGGAGGACACCGGGGAGCTGTTTTT few TRBV6-5 TRBD1 TRBJ2-2
CASSPDRGTSYEQYF TGTGCCAGCAGCCCTGACAGGGGGACGTCCTACGAGCAGTACTTC - TRBV6-5 TRBD1 TRBJ2-7
CASSWSGQGNTGELFF TGCGCCAGCAGCTGGTCGGGACAGGGGAACACCGGGGAGCTGTTTTTT once TRBV5-1 TRBD1 TRBJ2-2
CASSQDIWGLDEQYF TGTGCCAGCAGCCAAGATATCTGGGGGCTAGATGAGCAGTACTTC - TRBV14 - TRBJ2-7
CAEGGAYSYEQYF TGTGCGGAGGGCGGGGCCTACTCCTACGAGCAGTACTTC - TRBV30 - TRBJ2-7
CASSAWGLIGTEAFF TGTGCCAGCAGCGCTTGGGGGCTAATCGGCACTGAAGCTTTCTTT - TRBV21-1 - TRBJ1-1